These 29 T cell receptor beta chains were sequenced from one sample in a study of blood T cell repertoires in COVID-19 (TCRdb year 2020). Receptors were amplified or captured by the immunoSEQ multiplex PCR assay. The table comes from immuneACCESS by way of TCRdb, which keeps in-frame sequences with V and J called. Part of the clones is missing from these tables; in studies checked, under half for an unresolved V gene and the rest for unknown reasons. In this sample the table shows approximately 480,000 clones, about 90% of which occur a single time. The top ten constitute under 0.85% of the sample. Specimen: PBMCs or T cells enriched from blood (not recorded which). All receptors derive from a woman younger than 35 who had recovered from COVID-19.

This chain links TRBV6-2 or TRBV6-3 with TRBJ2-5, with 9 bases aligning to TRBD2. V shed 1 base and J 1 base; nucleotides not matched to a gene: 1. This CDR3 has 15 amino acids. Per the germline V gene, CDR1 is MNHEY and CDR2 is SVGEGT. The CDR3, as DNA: TGTGCCAGCAGTTACTTGCGGGGGGGCCAAGAGACCCAGTACTTC. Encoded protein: CASSYLRGGQETQYF.

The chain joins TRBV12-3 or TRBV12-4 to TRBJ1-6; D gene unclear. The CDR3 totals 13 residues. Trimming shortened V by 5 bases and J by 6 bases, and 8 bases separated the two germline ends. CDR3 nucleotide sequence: TGTGCCAGCAGTCGGGATGTTAATTCACCCCTCCACTTT. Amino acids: CASSRDVNSPLHF.

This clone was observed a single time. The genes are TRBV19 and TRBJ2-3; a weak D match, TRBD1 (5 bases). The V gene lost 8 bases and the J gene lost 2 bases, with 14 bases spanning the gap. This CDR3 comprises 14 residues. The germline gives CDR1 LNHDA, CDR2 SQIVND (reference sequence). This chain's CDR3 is CASATQVITDTQYF. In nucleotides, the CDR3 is TGTGCCAGTGCTACACAGGTTATCACAGATACGCAGTATTTT.

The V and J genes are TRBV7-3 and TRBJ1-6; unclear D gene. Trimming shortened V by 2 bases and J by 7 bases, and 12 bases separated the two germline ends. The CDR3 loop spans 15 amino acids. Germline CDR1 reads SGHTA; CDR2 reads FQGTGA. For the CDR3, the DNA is TGTGCCAGCAGCTTAGAGGGCTTGGGAAATTCACCCCTCCACTTT. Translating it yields CASSLEGLGNSPLHF.

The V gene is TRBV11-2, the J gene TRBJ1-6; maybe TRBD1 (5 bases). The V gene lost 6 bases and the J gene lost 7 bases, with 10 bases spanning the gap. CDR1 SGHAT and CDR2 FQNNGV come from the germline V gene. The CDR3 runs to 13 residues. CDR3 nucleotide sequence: TGTGCCAGCAGTACAGGCCCCAATTCACCCCTCCACTTT. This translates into CASSTGPNSPLHF.

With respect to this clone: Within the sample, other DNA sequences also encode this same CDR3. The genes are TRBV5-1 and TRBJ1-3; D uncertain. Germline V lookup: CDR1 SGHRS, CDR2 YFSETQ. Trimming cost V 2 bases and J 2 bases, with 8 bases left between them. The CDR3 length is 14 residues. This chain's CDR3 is CASSFAGPGNTIYF. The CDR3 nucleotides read TGCGCCAGCAGCTTCGCAGGCCCTGGAAACACCATATATTTT. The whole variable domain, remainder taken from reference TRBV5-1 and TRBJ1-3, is KAGVTQTPRYLIKTRGQQVTLSCSPISGHRSVSWYQQTPGQGLQFLFEYFSETQRNKGNFPGRFSGRQFSNSRSEMNVSTLELGDSALYLCASSFAGPGNTIYFGEGSWLTVV.

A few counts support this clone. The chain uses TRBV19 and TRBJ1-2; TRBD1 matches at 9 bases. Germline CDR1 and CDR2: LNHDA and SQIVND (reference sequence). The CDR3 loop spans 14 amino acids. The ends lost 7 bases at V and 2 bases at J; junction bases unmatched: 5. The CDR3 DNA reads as TGTGCCAGTATTCAGACAGGGGGAAACTATGGCTACACCTTC. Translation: CASIQTGGNYGYTF. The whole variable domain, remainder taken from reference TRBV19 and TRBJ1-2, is DGGITQSPKYLFRKEGQNVTLSCEQNLNHDAMYWYRQDPGQGLRLIYYSQIVNDFQKGDIAEGYSVSREKKESFPLTVTSAQKNPTAFYLCASIQTGGNYGYTFGSGTRLTVV.

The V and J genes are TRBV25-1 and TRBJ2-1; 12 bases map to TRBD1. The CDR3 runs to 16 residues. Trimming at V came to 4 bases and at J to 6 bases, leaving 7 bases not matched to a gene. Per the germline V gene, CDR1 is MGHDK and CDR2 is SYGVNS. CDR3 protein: CASSGRPGQGANEQFF. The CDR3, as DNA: TGTGCCAGCAGTGGACGACCGGGACAGGGGGCCAATGAGCAGTTCTTC.

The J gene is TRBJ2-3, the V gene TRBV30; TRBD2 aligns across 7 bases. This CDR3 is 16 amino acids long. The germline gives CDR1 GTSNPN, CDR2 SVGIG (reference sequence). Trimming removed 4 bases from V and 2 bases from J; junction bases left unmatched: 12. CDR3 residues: CAWKTVRGDYTDTQYF. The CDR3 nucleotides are TGTGCCTGGAAAACGGTCCGGGGGGACTACACAGATACGCAGTATTTT.

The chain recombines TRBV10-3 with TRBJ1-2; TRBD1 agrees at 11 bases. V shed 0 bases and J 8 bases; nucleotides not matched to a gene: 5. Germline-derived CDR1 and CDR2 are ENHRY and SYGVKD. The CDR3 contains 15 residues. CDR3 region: CAISESGTGGAGYTF. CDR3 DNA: TGTGCCATCAGTGAGTCCGGGACAGGGGGGGCAGGCTACACCTTC.

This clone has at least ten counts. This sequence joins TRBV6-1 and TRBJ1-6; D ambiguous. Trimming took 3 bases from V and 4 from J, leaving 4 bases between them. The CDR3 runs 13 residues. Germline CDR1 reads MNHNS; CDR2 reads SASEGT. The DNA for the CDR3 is TGTGCCAGCAGTGATACATATAATTCACCCCTCCACTTT. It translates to CASSDTYNSPLHF.

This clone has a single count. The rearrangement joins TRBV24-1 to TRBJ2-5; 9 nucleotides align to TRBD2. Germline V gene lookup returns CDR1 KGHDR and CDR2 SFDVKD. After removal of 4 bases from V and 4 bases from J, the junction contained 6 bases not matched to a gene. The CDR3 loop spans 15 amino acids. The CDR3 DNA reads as TGTGCCACCAGTGACGGCGGGGGGGCAAGAGAGACCCAGTACTTC. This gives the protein CATSDGGGARETQYF.

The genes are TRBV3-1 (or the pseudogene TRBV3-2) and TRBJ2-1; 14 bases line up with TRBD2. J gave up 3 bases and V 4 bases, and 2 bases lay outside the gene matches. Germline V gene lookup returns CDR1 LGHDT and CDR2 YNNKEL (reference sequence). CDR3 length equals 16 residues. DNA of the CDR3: TGTGCCAGCAGCCCGGGACTAGCGGGGGTCTACAATGAGCAGTTCTTC. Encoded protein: CASSPGLAGVYNEQFF.

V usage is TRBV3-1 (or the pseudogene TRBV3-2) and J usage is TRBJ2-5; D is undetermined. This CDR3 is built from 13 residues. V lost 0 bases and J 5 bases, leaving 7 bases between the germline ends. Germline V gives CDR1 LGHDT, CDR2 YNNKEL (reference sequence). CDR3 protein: CASSQDPEETQYF. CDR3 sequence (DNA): TGTGCCAGCAGCCAAGACCCGGAGGAGACCCAGTACTTC.

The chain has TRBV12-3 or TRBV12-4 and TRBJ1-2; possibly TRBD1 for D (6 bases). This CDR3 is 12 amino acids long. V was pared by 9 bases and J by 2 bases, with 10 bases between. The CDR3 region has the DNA TGTGCCAGTCGGACAGAGAACTATGGCTACACCTTC. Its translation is CASRTENYGYTF.

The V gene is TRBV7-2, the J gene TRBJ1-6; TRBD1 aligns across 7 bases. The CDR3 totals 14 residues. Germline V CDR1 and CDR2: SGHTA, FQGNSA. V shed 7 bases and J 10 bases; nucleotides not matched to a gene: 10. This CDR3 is CASTVQGSGSPLHF. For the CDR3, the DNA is TGTGCCAGCACGGTACAGGGGTCAGGCTCACCCCTCCACTTT.

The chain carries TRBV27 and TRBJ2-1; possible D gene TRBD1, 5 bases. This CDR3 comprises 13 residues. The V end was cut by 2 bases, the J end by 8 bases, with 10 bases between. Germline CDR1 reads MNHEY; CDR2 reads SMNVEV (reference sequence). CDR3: CASSLRVGDEQFF. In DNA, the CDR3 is TGTGCCAGCAGTTTACGGGTAGGGGATGAGCAGTTCTTC.

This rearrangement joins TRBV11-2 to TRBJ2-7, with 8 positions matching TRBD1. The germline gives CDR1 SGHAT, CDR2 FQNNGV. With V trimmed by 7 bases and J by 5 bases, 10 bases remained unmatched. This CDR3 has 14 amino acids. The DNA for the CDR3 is TGTGCCAGCACCCTTCGGGACAGGCTACACGAGCAGTACTTC. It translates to CASTLRDRLHEQYF.

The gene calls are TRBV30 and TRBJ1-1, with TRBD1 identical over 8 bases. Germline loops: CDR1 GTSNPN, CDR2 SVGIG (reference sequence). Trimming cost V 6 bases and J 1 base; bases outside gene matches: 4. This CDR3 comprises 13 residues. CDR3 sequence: CACDRGWNTEAFF. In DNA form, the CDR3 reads TGTGCCTGCGACAGGGGTTGGAACACTGAAGCTTTCTTT.

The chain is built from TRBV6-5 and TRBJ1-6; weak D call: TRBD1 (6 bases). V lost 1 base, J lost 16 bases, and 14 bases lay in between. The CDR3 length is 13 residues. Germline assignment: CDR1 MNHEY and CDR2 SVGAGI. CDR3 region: CASSYLQGPFLHF. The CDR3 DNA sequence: TGTGCCAGCAGTTACTTACAGGGCCCCTTTCTCCACTTT.

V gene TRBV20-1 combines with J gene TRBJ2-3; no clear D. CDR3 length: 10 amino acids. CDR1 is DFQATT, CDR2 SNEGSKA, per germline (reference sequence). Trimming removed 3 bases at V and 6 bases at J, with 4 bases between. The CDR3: CSARADTQYF. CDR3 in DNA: TGCAGTGCTAGGGCCGATACGCAGTATTTT.

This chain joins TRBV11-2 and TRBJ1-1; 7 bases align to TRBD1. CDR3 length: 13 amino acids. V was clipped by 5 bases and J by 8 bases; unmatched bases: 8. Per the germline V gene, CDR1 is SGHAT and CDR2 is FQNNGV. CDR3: CASSKTGVLEAFF. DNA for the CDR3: TGTGCCAGCAGCAAAACAGGGGTCTTAGAAGCTTTCTTT.

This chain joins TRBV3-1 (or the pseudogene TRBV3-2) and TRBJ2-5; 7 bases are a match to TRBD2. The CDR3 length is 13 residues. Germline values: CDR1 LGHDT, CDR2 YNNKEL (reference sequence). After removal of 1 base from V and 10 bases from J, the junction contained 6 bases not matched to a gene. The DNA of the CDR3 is TGTGCCAGCAGCCAAGCTGGTCGGGGGGTCCAGTACTTC. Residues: CASSQAGRGVQYF.

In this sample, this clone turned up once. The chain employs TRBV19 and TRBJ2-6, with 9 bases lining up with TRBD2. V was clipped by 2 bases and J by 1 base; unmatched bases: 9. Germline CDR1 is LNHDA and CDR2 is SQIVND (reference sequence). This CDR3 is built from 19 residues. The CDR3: CASSILAGGPRSGANVLTF. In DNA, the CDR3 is TGTGCCAGTAGTATACTCGCGGGGGGGCCGAGATCTGGGGCCAACGTCCTGACTTTC.

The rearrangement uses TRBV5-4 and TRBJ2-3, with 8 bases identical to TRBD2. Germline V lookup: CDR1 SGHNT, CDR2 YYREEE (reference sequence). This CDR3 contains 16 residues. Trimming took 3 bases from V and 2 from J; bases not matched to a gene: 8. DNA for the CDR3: TGTGCCAGCAGCTCGTGGGCGGGGGGTATCACAGATACGCAGTATTTT. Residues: CASSSWAGGITDTQYF.

CDR3 sequence (DNA): TGTGCCACCAGCCCAAACAGGGGATCGGGGGGAAACACCATATATTTT. Its translation is CATSPNRGSGGNTIYF. The rearrangement joins TRBV15 to TRBJ1-3; 7 bases align to TRBD1. This CDR3 is built from 16 residues. Germline V gene data show CDR1 as LNHNV and CDR2 as YYDKDF (reference sequence). J was trimmed by 4 bases and V by 5 bases; bases with no gene match: 11.

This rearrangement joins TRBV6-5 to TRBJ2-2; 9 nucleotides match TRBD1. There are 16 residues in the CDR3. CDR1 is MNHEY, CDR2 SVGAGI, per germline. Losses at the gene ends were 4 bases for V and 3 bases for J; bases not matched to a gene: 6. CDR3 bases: TGTGCCAGCAGTTCAGTAACAGGGGGCGACACCGGGGAGCTGTTTTTT. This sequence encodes CASSSVTGGDTGELFF.

The CDR3 nucleotides read TGTGCCAGCAGGCGGCGGGGGGCCCTCATTGCGTTCACAGATACGCAGTATTTT. As protein: CASRRRGALIAFTDTQYF. The V call is TRBV28, the J call TRBJ2-3, with 8 bases identical to TRBD2. The CDR3 spans 18 residues. The trim removed 6 bases at V and 2 bases at J, leaving 16 bases unmatched. Germline V lookup: CDR1 MDHEN, CDR2 SYDVKM.

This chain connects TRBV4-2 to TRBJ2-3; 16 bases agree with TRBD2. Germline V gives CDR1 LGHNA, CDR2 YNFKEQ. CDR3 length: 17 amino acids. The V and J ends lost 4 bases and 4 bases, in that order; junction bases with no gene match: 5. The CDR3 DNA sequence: TGTGCCAGCAGCCCCCTAGGGACTAGCGGGGGGGCAGATACGCAGTATTTT. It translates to CASSPLGTSGGADTQYF.